This is a list of T cell receptor beta chains from one sample in a study of blood T cell repertoires in COVID-19. Using immunoSEQ multiplex PCR, the repertoire was profiled, and TCRdb retains in-frame clones only, with some absent. This sample yields about 350,000 clones, of which approximately 90% are seen a single time; approximately 9.9% belongs to the top ten. What was sequenced was peripheral blood. The source is a man under 40 with COVID-19, enrolled during active disease. CDR3s include the opening cysteine and the closing phenylalanine or tryptophan. D genes are given only for firm matches. Clone size is shown for a subset of rows, as once, few, many or a class of expanded clone.

>TRBV12-3/TRBV12-4|TRBJ2-7|-|-
CASSLAGFYEQYF
TGTGCCAGCAGTCTAGCCGGGTTTTACGAGCAGTACTTC
>TRBV5-1|TRBJ2-4|-|TRBD1
CASSLQGPGNIQYF
TGCGCCAGCAGCCTACAGGGGCCAGGAAACATTCAGTACTTC
>TRBV5-4|TRBJ1-1|-|-
CASSFWTGAMNTEAFF
TGTGCCAGCAGCTTCTGGACGGGAGCGATGAACACTGAAGCTTTCTTT
>TRBV6-6|TRBJ2-3|once|TRBD1
CASRQRQGAGTDTQYF
TGTGCCAGCAGGCAAAGACAGGGGGCCGGCACAGATACGCAGTATTTT
>TRBV5-6|TRBJ2-7|-|-
CASSLKVPGRNEQYF
TGTGCCAGCAGCTTGAAGGTTCCAGGGCGCAACGAGCAGTACTTC
>TRBV28|TRBJ1-2|few|-
CASSWPNYGYTF
TGTGCCAGCAGTTGGCCAAACTATGGCTACACCTTC
>TRBV21-1|TRBJ2-7|once|-
CASSKGLAALYEQYF
TGTGCCAGCAGCAAAGGCCTAGCGGCACTTTACGAGCAGTACTTC
>TRBV7-2|TRBJ1-1|-|-
CASSTQGDTEAFF
TGTGCCAGCAGCACACAGGGTGACACTGAAGCTTTCTTT
>TRBV5-1|TRBJ2-1|-|-
CASSLPLDNGNEQFF
TGCGCCAGCAGTCTTCCCCTGGACAATGGGAATGAGCAGTTCTTC
>TRBV7-9|TRBJ2-2|-|TRBD2
CASSVNVGLAGRTGELFF
TGTGCCAGCAGCGTTAACGTCGGACTAGCGGGGAGAACCGGGGAGCTGTTTTTT
>TRBV7-9|TRBJ2-5|-|TRBD1
CASSLRATGGAETQYF
TGTGCCAGCAGCTTAAGGGCCACAGGGGGCGCAGAGACCCAGTACTTC
>TRBV6-5|TRBJ1-5|-|-
CASPQRSNQPQHF
TGTGCCAGCCCCCAGCGTAGCAATCAGCCCCAGCATTTT
>TRBV5-6|TRBJ1-3|-|-
CASSRMRVGEAPSGNTIYF
TGTGCCAGCAGCCGTATGAGGGTCGGCGAAGCACCCTCTGGAAACACCATATATTTT
>TRBV30|TRBJ2-7|once|TRBD1
CAWRRTGDEQYF
TGTGCCTGGAGACGAACAGGGGACGAGCAGTACTTC
>TRBV27|TRBJ2-7|few|TRBD2
CASSLLAQWGGPGKQYF
TGTGCCAGCAGTTTACTCGCCCAATGGGGAGGGCCCGGTAAGCAGTACTTC
>TRBV6-6|TRBJ2-5|-|TRBD2
CASSYSQAGDQETQYF
TGTGCCAGCAGTTACTCGCAAGCGGGGGACCAAGAGACCCAGTACTTC
>TRBV18|TRBJ2-1|once|TRBD1
CASSPTGDMLFF
TGTGCCAGCTCACCCACAGGGGACATGCTTTTCTTC
>TRBV12-3/TRBV12-4|TRBJ1-2|-|-
CASRSTVYGYTF
TGTGCCAGCCGATCGACAGTCTATGGCTACACCTTC
>TRBV2|TRBJ2-3|-|TRBD2
CASTKTQAGVGTDTQYF
TGTGCCAGCACAAAGACCCAAGCGGGGGTAGGGACAGATACGCAGTATTTT
>TRBV2|TRBJ2-7|-|-
CASRRVYEQYF
TGTGCCAGCCGCCGCGTGTACGAGCAGTACTTC
>TRBV30|TRBJ2-7|once|-
CAWSVANQQYF
TGTGCCTGGAGTGTCGCGAATCAGCAGTACTTC
>TRBV7-2|TRBJ2-6|-|-
CASSPTGSLGANVLTF
TGTGCCAGCAGCCCTACGGGGTCTCTGGGGGCCAACGTCCTGACTTTC
>TRBV4-1|TRBJ1-5|-|TRBD1
CASSQSGTAENQPQHF
TGCGCCAGCAGCCAGTCCGGGACAGCCGAAAATCAGCCCCAGCATTTT
>TRBV27|TRBJ2-1|-|TRBD1
CASSLRGTGQKIGEQFF
TGTGCCAGCAGTTTACGCGGGACAGGTCAAAAGATAGGTGAGCAGTTCTTC
>TRBV4-3|TRBJ2-1|-|TRBD2
CASSQYLGAGGIVGNEQFF
TGCGCCAGCAGCCAATATTTAGGAGCGGGAGGCATCGTGGGCAATGAGCAGTTCTTC
>TRBV9|TRBJ2-5|-|TRBD2
CASSVGGRGLDRQETQYF
TGTGCCAGCAGCGTCGGTGGGAGGGGACTAGACCGCCAAGAGACCCAGTACTTC
>TRBV28|TRBJ2-7|once|-
CASSPWTVTSEQYF
TGTGCCAGCAGTCCCTGGACAGTAACAAGCGAGCAGTACTTC
>TRBV27|TRBJ2-5|many|TRBD1
CASRATGSLETQYF
TGTGCCAGCAGAGCGACAGGGAGTCTAGAGACCCAGTACTTC
>TRBV27|TRBJ2-2|-|TRBD1
CASSWTGEAGELFF
TGTGCCAGCAGCTGGACAGGGGAGGCCGGGGAGCTGTTTTTT
>TRBV6-4|TRBJ2-1|few|TRBD1
CASSGQGGEQFF
TGTGCCAGCAGTGGACAGGGTGGTGAGCAGTTCTTC
>TRBV19|TRBJ1-4|-|TRBD1
CASSGGNTTNEKLFF
TGTGCCAGTTCAGGGGGCAATACAACTAATGAAAAACTGTTTTTT
>TRBV5-5|TRBJ2-5|-|TRBD1
CASSHGQGGETQYF
TGTGCCAGCAGCCATGGACAGGGTGGAGAGACCCAGTACTTC
>TRBV10-3|TRBJ2-7|-|TRBD2
CAISVGEGSYEQYF
TGTGCCATCAGTGTCGGGGAGGGCTCCTACGAGCAGTACTTC
>TRBV28|TRBJ1-5|once|-
CASSLSRNQPQHF
TGTGCCAGCAGTTTATCGAGGAATCAGCCCCAGCATTTT
>TRBV5-1|TRBJ2-3|-|-
CASSSGQRTDTQYF
TGCGCCAGCAGCTCCGGACAGCGCACAGATACGCAGTATTTT
>TRBV27|TRBJ2-7|-|TRBD2
CASRTSANYEQYF
TGTGCCAGCAGGACTAGCGCGAACTACGAGCAGTACTTC
>TRBV30|TRBJ1-5|-|-
CAWSALGAGGLRGNQPQHF
TGTGCCTGGAGCGCTCTAGGAGCTGGGGGCCTTCGAGGGAATCAGCCCCAGCATTTT
>TRBV19|TRBJ1-1|-|-
CASSLQGDTEAFF
TGTGCCAGTAGTCTACAGGGAGACACTGAAGCTTTCTTT
>TRBV4-1|TRBJ2-1|-|-
CASSLLRGSLSYNEQFF
TGCGCCAGCAGCCTACTCAGGGGTTCACTCTCCTACAATGAGCAGTTCTTC
>TRBV2|TRBJ1-2|-|TRBD1
CASSPRTGPQPGGYTF
TGTGCCAGCAGTCCTCGGACAGGGCCTCAACCCGGAGGCTACACCTTC
>TRBV11-2|TRBJ2-6|-|TRBD1
CASSPDRVSGANVLTF
TGTGCCAGCAGCCCAGACAGGGTCTCTGGGGCCAACGTCCTGACTTTC
>TRBV5-1|TRBJ1-3|-|TRBD1
CASSPGQELSAGNTIYF
TGCGCCAGCAGCCCGGGACAGGAACTATCCGCTGGAAACACCATATATTTT
>TRBV14|TRBJ1-3|-|-
CASSQLQSHSGNTIYF
TGTGCCAGCAGCCAACTACAGTCCCACTCTGGAAACACCATATATTTT
>TRBV10-3|TRBJ1-5|-|-
CAISLGVSGGNQPQHF
TGTGCCATCAGTCTCGGGGTGTCGGGAGGCAATCAGCCCCAGCATTTT
>TRBV18|TRBJ2-7|-|-
CASSPGSSYEQYF
TGTGCCAGCTCCCCAGGGAGCTCCTACGAGCAGTACTTC
>TRBV19|TRBJ1-5|-|-
CASSPRGLLNQPQHF
TGTGCCAGTAGTCCCCGGGGACTGCTGAATCAGCCCCAGCATTTT
>TRBV7-2|TRBJ2-1|-|TRBD2
CASSFRLGSGGARYNEQFF
TGTGCCAGCAGCTTTCGTCTTGGTAGCGGGGGGGCCCGGTACAATGAGCAGTTCTTC
>TRBV14|TRBJ1-1|-|TRBD1
CASSLTGRNTEAFF
TGTGCCAGCAGCCTGACAGGGAGAAACACTGAAGCTTTCTTT
>TRBV10-3|TRBJ2-1|-|TRBD2
CAIRRLAGGRDEQFF
TGTGCCATCAGACGTCTAGCGGGAGGAAGGGATGAGCAGTTCTTC
>TRBV2|TRBJ1-1|-|-
CASRDSNTEAFF
TGTGCCAGCAGGGACAGCAACACTGAAGCTTTCTTT
>TRBV11-3|TRBJ2-7|-|-
CASSFLLRQTYEQYF
TGTGCCAGCAGCTTCCTCCTACGACAGACCTACGAGCAGTACTTC
>TRBV7-9|TRBJ2-2|-|TRBD2
CASSGGLAGSTGELFF
TGTGCCAGCAGCGGTGGACTAGCGGGATCCACCGGGGAGCTGTTTTTT
>TRBV4-3|TRBJ1-1|-|-
CASSLAGGWATEAFF
TGCGCCAGCAGCCTCGCCGGGGGATGGGCCACTGAAGCTTTCTTT
>TRBV19|TRBJ1-5|-|-
CASSRQNQPQHF
TGTGCCAGTAGTCGTCAGAATCAGCCCCAGCATTTT